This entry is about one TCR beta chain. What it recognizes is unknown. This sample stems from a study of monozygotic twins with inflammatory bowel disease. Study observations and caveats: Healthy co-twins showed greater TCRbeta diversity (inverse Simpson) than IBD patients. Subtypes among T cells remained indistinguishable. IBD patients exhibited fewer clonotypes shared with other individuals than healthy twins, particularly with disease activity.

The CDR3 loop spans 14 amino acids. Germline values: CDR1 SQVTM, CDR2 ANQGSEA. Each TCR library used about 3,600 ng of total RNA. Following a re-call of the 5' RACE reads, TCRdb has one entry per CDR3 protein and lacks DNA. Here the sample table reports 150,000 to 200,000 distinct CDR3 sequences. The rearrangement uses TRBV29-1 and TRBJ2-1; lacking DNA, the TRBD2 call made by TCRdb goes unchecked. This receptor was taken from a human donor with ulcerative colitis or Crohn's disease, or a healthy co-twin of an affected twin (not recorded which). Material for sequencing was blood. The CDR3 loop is CSVDVSPIYNEQFF.